This T cell receptor beta chain appears in the sequencing data of a study of T cell responses to AZD1222 COVID-19 vaccine. Comments on this clone: The antigen remains unidentified.

Trimming removed 2 bases from V and 6 bases from J; junction bases left unmatched: 12. The CDR3 is made up of 16 amino acids. Germline values: CDR1 MNHEY, CDR2 SVGEGT. Sequencing was performed with immunoSEQ multiplex PCR; in TCRdb, only in-frame clones are kept and a portion is missing. The table has under 85,000 clones, about 85% seen once. Study-level findings and limits: Two AZD1222 administrations were followed by greater Spike-specific TCR breadth and depth. It should be noted that donors were predominantly white British and more often female, and clonal diversity was possibly underestimated. Researchers report vaccine-associated CD4 TCRs spanning spike, with dominance at 160-218 and 743-854. Reports say nearly half of spike-specific TCRs go after unmutated variant regions.

Sequencing was performed on peripheral blood, taken on day 0 of AZD1222 vaccination. The chain is built from TRBV6-2 or TRBV6-3 and TRBJ1-1, with 7 bases that match TRBD1. The TCR sequence derives from an adult in good health. In nucleotides, the CDR3 is TGTGCCAGCAGTTACGGACACCGGGACAGTAGTTCTGAAGCTTTCTTT. This gives the protein CASSYGHRDSSSEAFF.